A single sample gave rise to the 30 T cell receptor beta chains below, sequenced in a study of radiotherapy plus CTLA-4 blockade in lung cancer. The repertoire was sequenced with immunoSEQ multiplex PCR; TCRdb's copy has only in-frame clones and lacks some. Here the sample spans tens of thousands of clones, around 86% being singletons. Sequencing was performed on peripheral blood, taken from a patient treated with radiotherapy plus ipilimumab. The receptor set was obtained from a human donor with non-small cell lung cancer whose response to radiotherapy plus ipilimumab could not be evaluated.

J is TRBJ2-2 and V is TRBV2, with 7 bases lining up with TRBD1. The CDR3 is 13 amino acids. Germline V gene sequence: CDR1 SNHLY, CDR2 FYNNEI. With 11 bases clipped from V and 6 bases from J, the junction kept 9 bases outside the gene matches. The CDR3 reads CAGRQGASGELFF. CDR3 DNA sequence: TGTGCCGGGAGACAGGGAGCTTCCGGGGAGCTGTTTTTT.

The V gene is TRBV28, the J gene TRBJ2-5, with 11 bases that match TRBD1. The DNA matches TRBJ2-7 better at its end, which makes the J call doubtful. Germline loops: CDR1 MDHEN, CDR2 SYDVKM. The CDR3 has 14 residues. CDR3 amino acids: CASSGTGGTYEQYF. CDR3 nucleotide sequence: TGTGCCAGCAGCGGGACAGGGGGGACCTACGAGCAGTACTTC.

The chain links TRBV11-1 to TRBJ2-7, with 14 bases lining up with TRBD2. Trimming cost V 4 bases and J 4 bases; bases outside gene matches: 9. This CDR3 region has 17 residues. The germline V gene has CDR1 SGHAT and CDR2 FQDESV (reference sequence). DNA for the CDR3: TGTGCCAGCAGCTCCAAGACTAGCGGGAGGGCCCGGTACGAGCAGTACTTC. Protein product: CASSSKTSGRARYEQYF.

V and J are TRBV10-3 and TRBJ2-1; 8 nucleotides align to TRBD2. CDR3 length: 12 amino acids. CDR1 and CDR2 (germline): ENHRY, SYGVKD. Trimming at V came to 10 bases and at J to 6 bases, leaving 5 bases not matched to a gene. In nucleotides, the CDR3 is TGTGCCACCCAAGCGGGAGTCAATGAGCAGTTCTTC. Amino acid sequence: CATQAGVNEQFF.

The CDR3 DNA follows: TGTGCCAGCAGCCGGGCAGGGGGCGCGTCTGTCACTGAAGCTTTCTTT. The encoded protein is CASSRAGGASVTEAFF. The chain uses TRBV5-4 and TRBJ1-1, with 8 positions matching TRBD1. The CDR3 sequence is 16 residues long. CDR1 and CDR2 (germline): SGHNT, YYREEE (reference sequence). J gave up 4 bases and V 4 bases, and 12 bases lay outside the gene matches.

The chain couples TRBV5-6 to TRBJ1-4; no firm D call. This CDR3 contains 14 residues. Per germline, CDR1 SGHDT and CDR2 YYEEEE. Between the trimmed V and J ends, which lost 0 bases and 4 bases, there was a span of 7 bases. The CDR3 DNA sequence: TGTGCCAGCAGCTTGGGAGTTATTAATGAAAAACTGTTTTTT. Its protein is CASSLGVINEKLFF. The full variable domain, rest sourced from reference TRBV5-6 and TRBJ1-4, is DAGVTQSPTHLIKTRGQQVTLRCSPKSGHDTVSWYQQALGQGPQFIFQYYEEEERQRGNFPDRFSGHQFPNYSSELNVNALLLGDSALYLCASSLGVINEKLFFGSGTQLSVL.

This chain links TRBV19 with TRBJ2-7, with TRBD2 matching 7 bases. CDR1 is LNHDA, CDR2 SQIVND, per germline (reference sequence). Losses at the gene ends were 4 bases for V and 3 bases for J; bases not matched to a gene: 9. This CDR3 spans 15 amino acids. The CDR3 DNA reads TGTGCCAGTAGTACCCCGTCGGAGCGGGGCTACGAGCAGTACTTC. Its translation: CASSTPSERGYEQYF.

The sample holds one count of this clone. This CDR3 is CATRLGQVETQYF. For the CDR3, the DNA is TGTGCCACACGGCTCGGACAGGTTGAGACCCAGTACTTC. The V and J genes are TRBV6-1 and TRBJ2-5, with 7 bases matching TRBD1. The V gene's germline CDR1 is MNHNS and CDR2 SASEGT. The CDR3 consists of 13 residues. Trimming cost V 10 bases and J 5 bases; bases outside gene matches: 10.

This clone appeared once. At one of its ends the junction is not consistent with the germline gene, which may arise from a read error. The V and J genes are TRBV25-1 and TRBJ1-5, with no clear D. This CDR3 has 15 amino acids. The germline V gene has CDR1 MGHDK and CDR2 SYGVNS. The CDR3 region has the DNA TGTGCCAGCAGTGGGGGAACAACTAGCAGTCAGCCCCAGCATTTT. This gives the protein CASSGGTTSSQPQHF.

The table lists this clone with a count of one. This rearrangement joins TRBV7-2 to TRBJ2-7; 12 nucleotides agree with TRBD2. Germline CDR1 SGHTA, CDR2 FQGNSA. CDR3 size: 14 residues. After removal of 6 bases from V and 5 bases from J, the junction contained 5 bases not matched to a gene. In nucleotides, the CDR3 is TGTGCCAGCAGAAGGACTAGCGGGGACCACGAGCAGTACTTC. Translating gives CASRRTSGDHEQYF.

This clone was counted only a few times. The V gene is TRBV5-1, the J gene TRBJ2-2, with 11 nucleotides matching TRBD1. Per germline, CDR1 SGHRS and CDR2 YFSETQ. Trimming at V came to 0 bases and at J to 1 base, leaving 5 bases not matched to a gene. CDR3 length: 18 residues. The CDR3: CASSLGTGGKLNTGELFF. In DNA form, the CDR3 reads TGCGCCAGCAGCTTGGGGACAGGGGGCAAATTGAACACCGGGGAGCTGTTTTTT.

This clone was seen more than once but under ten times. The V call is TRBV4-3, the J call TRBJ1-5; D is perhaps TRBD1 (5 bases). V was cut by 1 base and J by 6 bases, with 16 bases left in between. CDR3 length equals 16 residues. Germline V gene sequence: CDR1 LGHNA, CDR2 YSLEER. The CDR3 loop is CASSQGAGGAPQPQHF. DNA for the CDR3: TGCGCCAGCAGCCAAGGTGCTGGTGGGGCACCTCAGCCCCAGCATTTT.

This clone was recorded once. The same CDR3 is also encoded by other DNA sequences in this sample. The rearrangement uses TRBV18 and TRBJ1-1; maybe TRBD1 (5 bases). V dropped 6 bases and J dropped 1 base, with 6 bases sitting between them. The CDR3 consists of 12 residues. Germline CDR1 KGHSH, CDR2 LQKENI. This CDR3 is CASSDRNTEAFF. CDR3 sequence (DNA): TGTGCCAGCTCTGACAGGAACACTGAAGCTTTCTTT.

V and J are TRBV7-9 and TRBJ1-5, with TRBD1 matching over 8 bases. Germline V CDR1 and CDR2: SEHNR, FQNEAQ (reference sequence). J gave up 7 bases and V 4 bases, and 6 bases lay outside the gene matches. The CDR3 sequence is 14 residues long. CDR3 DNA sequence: TGTGCCAGCAGCTCCGACAGGGGCCGGCAGCCCCAGCATTTT. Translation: CASSSDRGRQPQHF. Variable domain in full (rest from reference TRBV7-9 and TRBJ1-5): DTGVSQNPRHKITKRGQNVTFRCDPISEHNRLYWYRQTLGQGPEFLTYFQNEAQLEKSRLLSDRFSAERPKGSFSTLEIQRTEQGDSAMYLCASSSDRGRQPQHFGDGTRLSIL.

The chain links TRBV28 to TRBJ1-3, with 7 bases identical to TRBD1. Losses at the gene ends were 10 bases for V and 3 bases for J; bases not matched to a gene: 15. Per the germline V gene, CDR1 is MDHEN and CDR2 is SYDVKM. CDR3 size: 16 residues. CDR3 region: CATRPNYRGLGNTIYF. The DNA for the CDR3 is TGTGCCACCCGCCCCAATTACAGGGGACTTGGAAACACCATATATTTT.

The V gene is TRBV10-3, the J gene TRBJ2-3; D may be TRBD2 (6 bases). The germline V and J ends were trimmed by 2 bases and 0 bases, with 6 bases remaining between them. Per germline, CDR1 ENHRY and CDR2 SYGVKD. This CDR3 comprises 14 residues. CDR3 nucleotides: TGTGCCATCAGTGAGGCGGGGAGCACAGATACGCAGTATTTT. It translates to CAISEAGSTDTQYF.

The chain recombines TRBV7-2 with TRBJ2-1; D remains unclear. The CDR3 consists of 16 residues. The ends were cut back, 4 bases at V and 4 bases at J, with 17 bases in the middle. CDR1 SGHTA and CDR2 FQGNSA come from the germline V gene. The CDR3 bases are TGTGCCAGCAGCTCCCCAATAGCCCCCCTTTACAATGAGCAGTTCTTC. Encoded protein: CASSSPIAPLYNEQFF.

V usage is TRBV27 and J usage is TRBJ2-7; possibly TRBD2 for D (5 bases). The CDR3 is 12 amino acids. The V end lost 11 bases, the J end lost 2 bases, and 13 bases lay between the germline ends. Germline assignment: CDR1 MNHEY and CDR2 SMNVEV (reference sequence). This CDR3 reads CASWRVPYEQYF. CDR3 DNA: TGTGCCTCCTGGCGGGTCCCCTACGAGCAGTACTTC.

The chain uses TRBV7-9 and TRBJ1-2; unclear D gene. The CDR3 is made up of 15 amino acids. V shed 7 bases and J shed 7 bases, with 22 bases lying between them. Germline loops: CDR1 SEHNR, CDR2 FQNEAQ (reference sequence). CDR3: CASISPNSVVSGYTF. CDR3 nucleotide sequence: TGTGCCAGCATCTCACCGAATTCTGTAGTCTCTGGCTACACCTTC.

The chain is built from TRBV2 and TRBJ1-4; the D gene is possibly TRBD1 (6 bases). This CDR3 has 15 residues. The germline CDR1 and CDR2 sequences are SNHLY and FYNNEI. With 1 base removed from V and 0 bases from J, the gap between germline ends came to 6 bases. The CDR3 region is CASSEDRATNEKLFF. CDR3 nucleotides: TGTGCCAGCAGTGAAGACAGGGCAACTAATGAAAAACTGTTTTTT.

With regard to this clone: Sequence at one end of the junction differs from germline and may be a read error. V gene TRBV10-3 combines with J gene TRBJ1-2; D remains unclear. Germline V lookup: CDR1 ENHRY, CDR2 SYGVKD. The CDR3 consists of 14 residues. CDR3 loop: CATSRGQENYGYTF. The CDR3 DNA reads TGTGCCACCAGTCGCGGGCAGGAGAACTATGGCTACACCTTC.

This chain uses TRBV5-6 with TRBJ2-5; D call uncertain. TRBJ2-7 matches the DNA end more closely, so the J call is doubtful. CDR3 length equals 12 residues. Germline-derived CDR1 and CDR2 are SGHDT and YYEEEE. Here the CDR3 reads CASSLRDYEQYF. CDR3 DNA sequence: TGTGCCAGCAGCTTAAGGGACTACGAGCAGTACTTC.

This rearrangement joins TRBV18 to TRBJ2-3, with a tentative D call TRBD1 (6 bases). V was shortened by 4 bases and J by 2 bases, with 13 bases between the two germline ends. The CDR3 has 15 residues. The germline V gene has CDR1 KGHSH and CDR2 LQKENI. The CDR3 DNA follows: TGTGCCAGCTCACGGCAAGGGGGACCCACAGATACGCAGTATTTT. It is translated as CASSRQGGPTDTQYF.

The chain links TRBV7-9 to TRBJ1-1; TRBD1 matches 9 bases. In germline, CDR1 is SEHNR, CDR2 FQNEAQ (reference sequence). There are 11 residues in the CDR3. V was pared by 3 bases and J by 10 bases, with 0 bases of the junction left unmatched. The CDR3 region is CASSLDRGAFF. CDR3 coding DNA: TGTGCCAGCAGCTTGGACAGGGGAGCTTTCTTT.

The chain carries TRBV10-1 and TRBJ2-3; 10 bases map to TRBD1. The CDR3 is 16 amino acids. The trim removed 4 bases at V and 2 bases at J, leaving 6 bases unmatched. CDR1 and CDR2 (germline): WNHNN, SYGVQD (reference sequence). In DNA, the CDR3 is TGCGCCAGCAGTGCTACCGGGACAGGGGACACAGATACGCAGTATTTT. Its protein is CASSATGTGDTDTQYF.

CDR3 sequence: CASSNRGSGYTF. Written as DNA, the CDR3 is TGTGCCAGCAGCAACCGAGGAAGTGGCTACACCTTC. This chain links TRBV7-9 with TRBJ1-2, with D hard to call. Trimming removed 5 bases from V and 7 bases from J, with 11 bases in between. The germline CDR1 and CDR2 sequences are SEHNR and FQNEAQ (reference sequence). The CDR3 consists of 12 residues.

The DNA of the CDR3 is TGTGCCAGCAGCCAGCCCCCTGGGACAGGGAGGGGTGAAAAACTGTTTTTT. Amino acids: CASSQPPGTGRGEKLFF. The chain is built from TRBV7-9 and TRBJ1-4; 9 bases match TRBD1. This CDR3 spans 17 amino acids. J was trimmed by 7 bases and V by 5 bases; bases with no gene match: 14. Germline V gene data show CDR1 as SEHNR and CDR2 as FQNEAQ (reference sequence).

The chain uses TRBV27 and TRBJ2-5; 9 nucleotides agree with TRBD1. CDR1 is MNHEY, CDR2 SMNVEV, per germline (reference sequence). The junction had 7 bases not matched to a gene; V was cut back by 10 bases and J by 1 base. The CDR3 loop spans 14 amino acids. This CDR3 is CATRQGDFQETQYF. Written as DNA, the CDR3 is TGTGCCACCCGACAGGGGGATTTCCAAGAGACCCAGTACTTC.

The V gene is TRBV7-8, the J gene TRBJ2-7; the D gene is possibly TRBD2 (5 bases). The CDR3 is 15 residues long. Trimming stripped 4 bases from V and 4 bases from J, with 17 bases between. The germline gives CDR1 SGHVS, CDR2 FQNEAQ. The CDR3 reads CASSSRTQDVYEQYF. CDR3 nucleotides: TGTGCCAGCAGCTCGCGGACTCAAGATGTATACGAGCAGTACTTC.

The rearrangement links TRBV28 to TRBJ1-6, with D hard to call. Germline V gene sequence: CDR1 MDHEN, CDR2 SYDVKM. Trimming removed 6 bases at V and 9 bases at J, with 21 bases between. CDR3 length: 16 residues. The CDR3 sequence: CASSVNPVRVGSPLHF. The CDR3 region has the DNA TGTGCCAGCAGCGTAAACCCAGTGCGGGTGGGTTCACCCCTCCACTTT. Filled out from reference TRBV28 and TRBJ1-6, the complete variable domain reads DVKVTQSSRYLVKRTGEKVFLECVQDMDHENMFWYRQDPGLGLRLIYFSYDVKMKEKGDIPEGYSVSREKKERFSLILESASTNQTSMYLCASSVNPVRVGSPLHFGNGTRLTVT.